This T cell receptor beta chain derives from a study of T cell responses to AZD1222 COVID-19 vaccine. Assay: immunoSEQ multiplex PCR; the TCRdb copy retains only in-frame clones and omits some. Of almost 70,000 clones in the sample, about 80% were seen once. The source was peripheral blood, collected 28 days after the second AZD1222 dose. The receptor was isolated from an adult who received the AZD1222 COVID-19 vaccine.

The CDR3 DNA reads TGTGCCAGCAGCCAAACCCCGCTGCTCAGCAATCAGCCCCAGCATTTT. Protein sequence: CASSQTPLLSNQPQHF. The chain is built from TRBV5-5 and TRBJ1-5; D unresolved. The CDR3 spans 16 residues. Trimming left V 4 bases short and J 1 base short, with 15 bases between. Per the germline V gene, CDR1 is SGHKS and CDR2 is YYEKEE (reference sequence).